The present entry profiles one T cell receptor beta chain with its context. Its antigen is not known. Collection occurred without any documented infections or immune events in donors. CDR1 is LNHNV and CDR2 is YYDKDF in the germline V gene (reference sequence). With 2 bases removed from V and 3 bases from J, the gap between germline ends came to 20 bases. This CDR3 has 18 amino acids. This specimen comes from a study of identifying expanded T cells in peripheral blood. Whole-study results and caveats: Variance in clone template counts between approximately two-week samples significantly increased with total template count across all healthy donors. Approximately 1.1 clones differed between technical replicates, versus about 17 and 20 over time.

The method was immunoSEQ multiplex PCR; TCRdb's version includes in-frame clones alone and lacks a portion of them. The table shows about 100,000 clones, with approximately 88% occurring only once. The sequenced sample was blood. The sequence derives from a person between 18 and 75 years old in good health. The chain recombines TRBV15 with TRBJ1-5; D might be TRBD1 (5 bases). CDR3 coding DNA: TGTGCCACCAGCAGATCCCCCCACTTGGAGGGGTCCAATCAGCCCCAGCATTTT. It yields the protein CATSRSPHLEGSNQPQHF.